The 24 T cell receptor beta chains presented below share a single source sample, sequenced in a study of blood T cell repertoires in COVID-19. Only in-frame clones appear in the TCRdb table, and some are missing; sequencing was by immunoSEQ multiplex PCR. The sample comprises approximately 200,000 clones, about 88% of which are singletons, and approximately 0.89% rests with the top ten. Sequencing used peripheral blood. The receptor source for this set is a middle-aged man with acute or convalescent COVID-19.

The chain employs TRBV12-3 or TRBV12-4 and TRBJ1-4, with D perhaps matching TRBD1 (5 bases). Trimming cost V 8 bases and J 7 bases, with 14 bases left between them. CDR3 length: 13 residues. The CDR3 loop is CASFGRGSEKLFF. The CDR3 DNA follows: TGTGCCAGCTTCGGGAGGGGATCTGAAAAACTGTTTTTT.

The CDR3 loop is CASSRGDRANEKLFF. The CDR3 DNA is TGTGCCAGCTCGCGTGGGGACAGGGCTAATGAAAAACTGTTTTTT. The gene calls are TRBV18 and TRBJ1-4; TRBD1 agrees at 9 bases. After removal of 6 bases from V and 3 bases from J, the junction contained 5 bases not matched to a gene. The CDR3 sequence is 15 residues long. Germline CDR1 reads KGHSH; CDR2 reads LQKENI.

This chain's CDR3 is CASSEPAGGLPYNEQFF. In DNA form, the CDR3 reads TGTGCCAGCAGTGAACCGGCAGGGGGTCTTCCCTACAATGAGCAGTTCTTC. The J gene is TRBJ2-1, the V gene TRBV6-1, with 7 bases aligning to TRBD1. Germline V gene data show CDR1 as MNHNS and CDR2 as SASEGT. The J segment lost 2 bases and the V segment lost 2 bases, leaving 9 bases of the junction unmatched. This CDR3 region has 17 residues.

This clone was seen only a few times. The chain couples TRBV6-6 to TRBJ2-3; 7 nucleotides line up with TRBD1. The CDR3 runs 16 residues. Unmatched junction bases numbered 6, after V lost 2 bases and J lost 1 base. Germline lookup yields CDR1 MNHNY and CDR2 SVGAGI (reference sequence). CDR3: CASSYARQGGTDTQYF. The CDR3 coding sequence is TGTGCCAGCAGTTACGCCCGGCAGGGGGGCACAGATACGCAGTATTTT.

This chain uses TRBV5-5 with TRBJ1-4, with 10 nucleotides matching TRBD1. The V segment lost 2 bases and the J segment 0 bases; nucleotides outside the gene matches: 7. The CDR3 contains 18 residues. CDR1 and CDR2 from the germline V gene are SGHKS and YYEKEE (reference sequence). CDR3 DNA: TGTGCCAGCAGCTTATTGAGGACAGGGGGTTCAACTAATGAAAAACTGTTTTTT. Its protein is CASSLLRTGGSTNEKLFF.

This chain links TRBV7-8 with TRBJ1-1; D call uncertain. The CDR3 sequence is 14 residues long. With 3 bases removed from V and 3 bases from J, the gap between germline ends came to 11 bases. CDR1 and CDR2 (germline): SGHVS, FQNEAQ. In nucleotides, the CDR3 is TGTGCCAGCAGCTTCCTCGAGTCTCACACTGAAGCTTTCTTT. Protein: CASSFLESHTEAFF. Full variable domain (rest looked up from reference TRBV7-8 and TRBJ1-1): GAGVSQSPRYKVAKRGQDVALRCDPISGHVSLFWYQQALGQGPEFLTYFQNEAQLDKSGLPSDRFFAERPEGSVSTLKIQRTQQEDSAVYLCASSFLESHTEAFFGQGTRLTVV.

V is TRBV2 and J is TRBJ1-1, with no clear D. V was cut by 3 bases and J by 5 bases, with 4 bases left in between. Germline CDR1 reads SNHLY; CDR2 reads FYNNEI. The CDR3 sequence is 11 residues long. CDR3 DNA sequence: TGTGCCAGCAGTGACAATACTGAAGCTTTCTTT. Translating it yields CASSDNTEAFF. The full variable domain, its missing parts supplied by reference TRBV2 and TRBJ1-1, is EPEVTQTPSHQVTQMGQEVILRCVPISNHLYFYWYRQILGQKVEFLVSFYNNEISEKSEIFDDQFSVERPDGSNFTLKIRSTKLEDSAMYFCASSDNTEAFFGQGTRLTVV.

The V and J genes are TRBV5-6 and TRBJ1-2; the D is unclear. The CDR3 loop spans 15 amino acids. Trimming took 4 bases from V and 5 from J, leaving 18 bases between them. CDR1 and CDR2 (germline): SGHDT, YYEEEE. CDR3 coding DNA: TGTGCCAGCAGCCCGCGAGGCTATAAGATTTATGGCTACACCTTC. This translates into CASSPRGYKIYGYTF.

This chain uses TRBV28 with TRBJ1-1; D is unresolved. Germline loops: CDR1 MDHEN, CDR2 SYDVKM. Trimming took 5 bases from V and 11 from J, leaving 12 bases between them. The CDR3 has 11 residues. The CDR3 here is CASSGIEGAFF. CDR3 coding DNA: TGTGCCAGCAGTGGAATCGAGGGTGCTTTCTTT.

The chain is built from TRBV5-1 and TRBJ2-1; D might be TRBD1 (6 bases). Germline CDR1 is SGHRS and CDR2 is YFSETQ. The CDR3 has 14 residues. Deletions cut 1 base from V and 7 bases from J, with 12 bases between. The CDR3 coding sequence is TGCGCCAGCAGCTTGTCCACGACAGGTAATGAGCAGTTCTTC. Translated: CASSLSTTGNEQFF.

This clone was seen a handful of times. The rearrangement joins TRBV6-6 to TRBJ1-1; D call uncertain. Germline V gene data show CDR1 as MNHNY and CDR2 as SVGAGI (reference sequence). The CDR3 runs 14 residues. V was trimmed by 0 bases and J by 7 bases, leaving 12 bases between them. The CDR3 nucleotides are TGTGCCAGCAGTTACTCGAGGGCAGTCGGTGAAGCTTTCTTT. This translates into CASSYSRAVGEAFF.

The chain has TRBV5-5 and TRBJ1-2; no reliable D call. CDR3 size: 12 residues. V was trimmed by 0 bases and J by 8 bases, leaving 8 bases between them. Germline V gene data show CDR1 as SGHKS and CDR2 as YYEKEE (reference sequence). CDR3 sequence reads: CASSLGTEGYTF. The CDR3, as DNA: TGTGCCAGCAGCTTGGGGACTGAGGGCTACACCTTC.

The CDR3 sequence is CASSTTSESTDTQYF. The DNA for the CDR3 is TGTGCCAGCAGTACGACTAGCGAGAGCACAGATACGCAGTATTTT. The chain employs TRBV6-2 or TRBV6-3 and TRBJ2-3; 8 bases match TRBD2. In germline, CDR1 is MNHEY, CDR2 SVGEGT. This CDR3 spans 15 amino acids. After removal of 5 bases from V and 0 bases from J, the junction contained 4 bases not matched to a gene.

The rearrangement links TRBV7-3 to TRBJ2-7; no clear D gene. This CDR3 contains 13 residues. Germline V gene data show CDR1 as SGHTA and CDR2 as FQGTGA. The V gene lost 1 base and the J gene lost 3 bases, with 7 bases spanning the gap. CDR3 in DNA: TGTGCCAGCAGCTTAAATCTCGGCTACGAGCAGTACTTC. Protein product: CASSLNLGYEQYF.

The J gene is TRBJ2-2, the V gene TRBV28; D not certain. Germline CDR1 and CDR2: MDHEN and SYDVKM. The CDR3 consists of 15 residues. Between the trimmed V and J ends, which lost 2 bases and 3 bases, there was a span of 10 bases. The CDR3 coding sequence is TGTGCCAGCAGTTTAGAGGCTACCGACACCGGGGAGCTGTTTTTT. This gives the protein CASSLEATDTGELFF.

The chain joins TRBV5-7 to TRBJ1-5, with D perhaps matching TRBD1 (5 bases). TRBV5-7 is reported as an ORF; its role is uncertain. This CDR3 region has 14 residues. V lost 6 bases to trimming and J lost 6 bases, with 16 bases between them. In DNA, the CDR3 is TGTGCCAGCACCTGGGGGGGTATTTCTCAGCCCCAGCATTTT. It yields the protein CASTWGGISQPQHF.

V is TRBV6-5 and J is TRBJ1-1; TRBD1 is a possible D gene (6 bases). V was clipped by 6 bases and J by 5 bases, with 19 bases between them. Germline V gives CDR1 MNHEY, CDR2 SVGAGI. CDR3 length equals 15 residues. As DNA, the CDR3 is TGTGCCAGCAGGCGACAGGAGATGGGCGTAACTGAAGCTTTCTTT. This translates into CASRRQEMGVTEAFF.

The chain uses TRBV7-2 and TRBJ1-4, with 9 positions matching TRBD1. Per the germline V gene, CDR1 is SGHTA and CDR2 is FQGNSA. The CDR3 has 14 residues. With V trimmed by 2 bases and J by 8 bases, 3 bases remained unmatched. The CDR3 coding sequence is TGTGCCAGCAGCTTAACAGGGGGCAGGGAAAAACTGTTTTTT. This sequence encodes CASSLTGGREKLFF.

The chain is built from TRBV18 and TRBJ2-7, with TRBD2 as a possible D gene (6 bases). V was clipped by 6 bases and J by 0 bases, with 18 bases between them. The CDR3 spans 16 residues. The V gene's germline CDR1 is KGHSH and CDR2 LQKENI. CDR3 DNA sequence: TGTGCCAGCTCCCCATCCCCTGCGGGGAACTCCTACGAGCAGTACTTC. Translated: CASSPSPAGNSYEQYF.

The chain uses TRBV29-1 and TRBJ2-1; TRBD2 agrees at 7 bases. This CDR3 contains 12 residues. V shed 7 bases, J shed 8 bases, and the junction held 8 bases outside the gene matches. Germline V lookup: CDR1 SQVTM, CDR2 ANQGSEA. The CDR3 DNA sequence: TGCAGCGCTGAGGGGCTAGCGGATGAGCAGTTCTTC. Translation: CSAEGLADEQFF.

The chain joins TRBV5-1 to TRBJ1-6, with 8 bases fitting TRBD1. V shed 2 bases and J 8 bases; nucleotides not matched to a gene: 0. CDR3 length: 13 residues. CDR1 SGHRS and CDR2 YFSETQ come from the germline V gene. CDR3 protein: CASSLQGDSPLHF. The CDR3 DNA follows: TGCGCCAGCAGCTTACAGGGGGATTCACCCCTCCACTTT.

The chain combines TRBV2 with TRBJ2-7; D possibly corresponds to TRBD2 (6 bases). Germline loops: CDR1 SNHLY, CDR2 FYNNEI. V was cut by 3 bases and J by 3 bases, with 6 bases left in between. The CDR3 is made up of 12 amino acids. The CDR3 region is CASSEGGYEQYF. CDR3 sequence (DNA): TGTGCCAGCAGTGAGGGGGGCTACGAGCAGTACTTC. Looking up the rest from reference TRBV2 and TRBJ2-7 gives the full variable domain: EPEVTQTPSHQVTQMGQEVILRCVPISNHLYFYWYRQILGQKVEFLVSFYNNEISEKSEIFDDQFSVERPDGSNFTLKIRSTKLEDSAMYFCASSEGGYEQYFGPGTRLTVT.

This chain links TRBV24-1 with TRBJ2-3; 7 nucleotides line up with TRBD1. The germline V gene has CDR1 KGHDR and CDR2 SFDVKD. Trimming cost V 1 base and J 2 bases; bases outside gene matches: 5. The CDR3 covers 16 residues. The CDR3: CATSDFAGGDTDTQYF. CDR3 in DNA: TGTGCCACCAGTGATTTTGCAGGGGGAGACACAGATACGCAGTATTTT.

The chain has TRBV6-2 or TRBV6-3 and TRBJ1-1; D is undetermined. The CDR3 covers 14 residues. Germline loops: CDR1 MNHEY, CDR2 SVGEGT. V was shortened by 4 bases and J by 4 bases, with 13 bases between the two germline ends. CDR3 DNA: TGTGCCAGCAGTTTCCCCCGCGAGGGCACTGAAGCTTTCTTT. This sequence encodes CASSFPREGTEAFF.